Given below is one T cell receptor beta chain in context. Its target is unknown. Replicate PCRs for sorted subsets used around 200 ng DNA; this equaled 30,000 to 35,000 T cell genomes. Sequencing was performed with immunoSEQ multiplex PCR; in TCRdb, only in-frame clones are kept and a portion is missing. This table holds more than 2 million clones, about 94% found once. The data belong to a study of shared clonotypes between healthy human individuals. Regarding the study as a whole: Clonotypes not shared had lower generation probabilities than those common to all four donors. Only blood was sampled, and tissue TCR repertoires likely differ from blood ones.

CDR1 DFQATT and CDR2 SNEGSKA come from the germline V gene (reference sequence). The CDR3 extends over 11 amino acids. Naive CD8 cells comprised CD45RO-negative, CCR7-positively selected cells, excluding terminally differentiated effector memory CD45RA+ cells. Adults of Caucasian background living in Nashville, Tennessee made up all donors. The V gene is TRBV20-1, the J gene TRBJ2-3; tentatively, D is TRBD1 or TRBD2 (5 bases each). The sample taken for sequencing was naive CD8+ T cells sorted from blood. The receptor was isolated from a man in his late teens or twenties in good health. The CDR3 DNA reads TGCAGGGGGGAGAGCACAGATACGCAGTATTTT. It encodes CRGESTDTQYF.